This entry concerns a single T cell receptor beta chain. This entry is derived from a study of blood T cell repertoires in COVID-19. For the study at large: PBMCs, B-cell-depleted T cells, or T cells were the source of the cDNA or gDNA that made up the material.

Data came from immunoSEQ multiplex PCR; TCRdb stores just in-frame clones and leaves some out. The repertoire holds about 180,000 clones, with over 65% as singletons. Trimming took 4 bases from V and 6 from J; bases not matched to a gene: 10. The CDR3 is made up of 16 amino acids. CDR1 is SGHNT, CDR2 YYREEE, per germline (reference sequence). This clonotype originated in a person aged 65-85 years with COVID-19, enrolled during active disease. Sequencing input: peripheral blood. V is TRBV5-4 and J is TRBJ2-1, with 10 bases fitting TRBD1. The CDR3 DNA reads as TGTGCCAGCAGCACCCCGGGACAGGGGATCGGCAATGAGCAGTTCTTC. It is translated as CASSTPGQGIGNEQFF.